A single sample is the source of the 4 T cell receptor beta chains below, sequenced in a study of shared clonotypes between healthy human individuals. TCRdb's table, derived via immunoSEQ multiplex PCR, lists solely in-frame clones and lacks some. The sample gives some 2.1 million clones, about 95% of which show up once; approximately 1.2% is in the top ten. Naive CD8 isolation took CD45RO-negative cells positively selected for CCR7 and excluded terminally differentiated effector memory CD45RA+ cells. Material: naive CD8+ T cells sorted from blood. The receptors here all came from a man between 18 and 29 years old in good health.

This clone appeared once. The chain uses TRBV4-3 and TRBJ1-2; D possibly corresponds to TRBD1 (6 bases). CDR1 is LGHNA, CDR2 YSLEER, per germline. This CDR3 spans 16 amino acids. Between the trimmed V and J ends, which lost 4 bases and 2 bases, there was a span of 17 bases. The CDR3 nucleotides are TGCGCCAGCAGCCCCTCCACGGGGGGCCGAAACTATGGCTACACCTTC. It specifies CASSPSTGGRNYGYTF.

The rearrangement uses TRBV7-9 and TRBJ2-1; 8 nucleotides align to TRBD2. Germline CDR1 reads SEHNR; CDR2 reads FQNEAQ (reference sequence). The CDR3 loop spans 15 amino acids. V shed 5 bases, J shed 4 bases, and the junction held 7 bases outside the gene matches. CDR3: CASSLVASGYNEQFF. The CDR3 region has the DNA TGTGCCAGCAGCCTTGTGGCTAGCGGGTACAATGAGCAGTTCTTC. The whole variable domain, filled in from reference TRBV7-9 and TRBJ2-1, reads DTGVSQNPRHKITKRGQNVTFRCDPISEHNRLYWYRQTLGQGPEFLTYFQNEAQLEKSRLLSDRFSAERPKGSFSTLEIQRTEQGDSAMYLCASSLVASGYNEQFFGPGTRLTVL.

The rearrangement links TRBV4-1 to TRBJ2-7; D gene unclear. The CDR3 loop spans 14 amino acids. CDR1 and CDR2 from the germline V gene are MGHRA and YSYEKL. Trimming removed 0 bases at V and 4 bases at J, with 10 bases between. The chain's CDR3 is CASSQEMGIYEQYF. CDR3 in DNA: TGCGCCAGCAGCCAAGAGATGGGGATATACGAGCAGTACTTC.

The genes are TRBV10-2 and TRBJ2-7, with 9 bases matching TRBD1. Germline assignment: CDR1 WSHSY and CDR2 SAAADI. V dropped 2 bases and J dropped 7; count of bases not matched to a gene: 3. This CDR3 is built from 13 residues. In DNA form, the CDR3 reads TGCGCCAGCAGTGAGACAGGGACAGGGGAGCAGTACTTC. Its protein is CASSETGTGEQYF.